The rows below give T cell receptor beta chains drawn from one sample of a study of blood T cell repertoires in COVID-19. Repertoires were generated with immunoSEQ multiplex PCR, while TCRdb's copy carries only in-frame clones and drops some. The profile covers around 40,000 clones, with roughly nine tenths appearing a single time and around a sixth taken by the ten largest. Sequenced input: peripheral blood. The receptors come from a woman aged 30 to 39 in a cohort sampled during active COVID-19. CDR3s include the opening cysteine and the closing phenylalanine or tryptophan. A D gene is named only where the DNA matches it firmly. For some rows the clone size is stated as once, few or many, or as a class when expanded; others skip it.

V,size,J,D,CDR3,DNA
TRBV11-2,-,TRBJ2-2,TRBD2,CASSFSGTSGSLAGELFF,TGTGCCAGCAGCTTCAGTGGGACTAGCGGGAGTCTGGCCGGGGAGCTGTTTTTT
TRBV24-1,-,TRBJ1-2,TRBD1,CATRESGGNYGYTF,TGTGCCACCAGGGAATCAGGGGGCAACTATGGCTACACCTTC
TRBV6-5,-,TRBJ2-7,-,CASSRTDVSYEQYF,TGTGCCAGCAGTAGGACAGACGTCTCCTACGAGCAGTACTTC
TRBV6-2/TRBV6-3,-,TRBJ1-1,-,CASSSGQPNTEAFF,TGTGCCAGCAGTTCTGGACAGCCGAACACTGAAGCTTTCTTT
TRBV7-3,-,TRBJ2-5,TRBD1,CASSSTGAEETQYF,TGTGCCAGCAGCTCTACAGGGGCAGAAGAGACCCAGTACTTC
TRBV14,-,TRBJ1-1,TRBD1,CASSQDWGQMNTEAFF,TGTGCCAGCAGCCAAGATTGGGGACAGATGAACACTGAAGCTTTCTTT
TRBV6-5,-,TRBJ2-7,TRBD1,CASSPGTGGHYEQYF,TGTGCCAGCAGTCCCGGGACAGGGGGACACTACGAGCAGTACTTC
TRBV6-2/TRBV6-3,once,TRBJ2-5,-,CASSYGQGGQETQYF,TGTGCCAGCAGTTACGGGCAGGGGGGCCAAGAGACCCAGTACTTC
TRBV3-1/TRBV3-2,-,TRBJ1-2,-,CASSPLTGSGYTF,TGTGCCAGCAGTCCGCTAACAGGGAGTGGCTACACCTTC
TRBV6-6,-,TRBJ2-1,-,CASSSFPDSEQFF,TGTGCCAGCAGTTCATTCCCGGACAGTGAGCAGTTCTTC
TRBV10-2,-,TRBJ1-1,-,CASRQGPNTEAFF,TGCGCCAGCAGACAGGGCCCTAACACTGAAGCTTTCTTT
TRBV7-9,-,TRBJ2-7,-,CASSLTSGQYF,TGTGCCAGCAGCTTAACGAGTGGGCAGTACTTC
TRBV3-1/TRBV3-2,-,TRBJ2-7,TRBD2,CASSQVMASGEQYF,TGTGCCAGCAGCCAAGTAATGGCTAGCGGTGAGCAGTACTTC
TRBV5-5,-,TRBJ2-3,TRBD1,CASSFSRQGRADTQYF,TGTGCCAGCAGCTTTAGTCGACAGGGTCGGGCAGATACGCAGTATTTT
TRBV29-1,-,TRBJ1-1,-,CSVGRPGANTEAFF,TGCAGCGTTGGCCGGCCAGGGGCCAACACTGAAGCTTTCTTT
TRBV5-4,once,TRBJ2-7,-,CASSSTSNEQYF,TGTGCCAGCAGCTCGACTAGTAACGAGCAGTACTTC
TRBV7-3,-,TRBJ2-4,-,CASSRGPGAKNIQYF,TGTGCCAGCAGCCGAGGCCCGGGGGCCAAAAACATTCAGTACTTC
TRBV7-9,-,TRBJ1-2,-,CASSFSAGIRPPYYGYTF,TGTGCCAGCAGCTTCTCGGCAGGGATCCGCCCCCCCTACTATGGCTACACCTTC
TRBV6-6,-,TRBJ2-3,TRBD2,CATWTSGRTDTQYF,TGTGCCACGTGGACTAGCGGCCGCACAGATACGCAGTATTTT
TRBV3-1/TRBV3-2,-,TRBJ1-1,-,CASSQVAGGAEAFF,TGTGCCAGCAGCCAAGTCGCGGGCGGAGCTGAAGCTTTCTTT
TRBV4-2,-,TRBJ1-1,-,CASSQQVMNTEAFF,TGTGCCAGCAGCCAACAGGTCATGAACACTGAAGCTTTCTTT
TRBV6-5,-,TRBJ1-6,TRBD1,CASSYSRDRENSPLHF,TGTGCCAGCAGTTACTCCCGAGACAGGGAGAATTCACCCCTCCACTTT
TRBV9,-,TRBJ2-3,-,CASSVGVSETDTQYF,TGTGCCAGCAGCGTAGGCGTTAGCGAAACAGATACGCAGTATTTT
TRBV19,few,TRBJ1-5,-,CASRGLGGPSNQPQHF,TGTGCCAGTAGGGGCTTGGGAGGTCCTAGCAATCAGCCCCAGCATTTT
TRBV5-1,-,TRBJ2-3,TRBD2,CASSLGVAGVQDTQYF,TGCGCCAGCAGCTTGGGGGTAGCGGGAGTACAAGATACGCAGTATTTT
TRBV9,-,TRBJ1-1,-,CASHGGDSTEAFF,TGTGCCAGCCACGGGGGGGATAGCACTGAAGCTTTCTTT
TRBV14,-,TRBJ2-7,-,CASRPRGETRNEQYF,TGTGCCAGCAGACCGCGCGGGGAGACGAGAAACGAGCAGTACTTC
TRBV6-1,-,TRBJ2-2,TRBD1,CASSEGTGNTGELFF,TGTGCCAGCAGTGAAGGGACAGGGAACACCGGGGAGCTGTTTTTT
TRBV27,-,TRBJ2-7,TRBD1,CASSPGQTYEQYF,TGTGCCAGCAGCCCGGGACAGACCTACGAGCAGTACTTC
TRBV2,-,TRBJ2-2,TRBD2,CASGTSGGNTGELFF,TGTGCCAGTGGGACTAGCGGGGGGAACACCGGGGAGCTGTTTTTT
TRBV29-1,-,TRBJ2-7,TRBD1,CSALGQGAYEQYF,TGCAGCGCCCTAGGACAGGGGGCTTACGAGCAGTACTTC
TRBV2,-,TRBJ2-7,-,CASRVRFYEQYF,TGTGCCAGCAGGGTCAGGTTCTACGAGCAGTACTTC
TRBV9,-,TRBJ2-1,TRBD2,CASSADRTSGGYNEQFF,TGTGCCAGCAGCGCCGACCGGACTAGCGGTGGCTACAATGAGCAGTTCTTC
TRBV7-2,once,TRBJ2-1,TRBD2,CASSLERGNNEQFF,TGTGCCAGCAGCTTAGAGCGGGGTAACAATGAGCAGTTCTTC
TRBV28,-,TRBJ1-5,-,CASSFRLQVQPQHF,TGTGCCAGCAGTTTTCGGTTACAGGTCCAGCCCCAGCATTTT
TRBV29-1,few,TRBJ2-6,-,CSVAQGGSGANVLTF,TGCAGCGTTGCTCAGGGGGGCTCTGGGGCCAACGTCCTGACTTTC
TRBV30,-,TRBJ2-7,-,CAWNQGGGGQYF,TGTGCCTGGAACCAAGGAGGGGGCGGGCAGTACTTC
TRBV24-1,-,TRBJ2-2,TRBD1,CATTRGPTGELFF,TGTGCCACCACAAGGGGGCCCACCGGGGAGCTGTTTTTT
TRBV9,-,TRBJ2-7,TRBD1,CASTRGWTGDQGEQYF,TGTGCCAGCACCCGCGGTTGGACAGGGGATCAAGGCGAGCAGTACTTC
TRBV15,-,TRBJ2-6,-,CATSRKGIGSSGANVLTF,TGTGCCACCAGCAGAAAAGGCATAGGGAGCTCTGGGGCCAACGTCCTGACTTTC
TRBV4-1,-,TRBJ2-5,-,CASSLLPQREETQYF,TGCGCCAGCAGCCTCCTACCCCAGAGGGAAGAGACCCAGTACTTC
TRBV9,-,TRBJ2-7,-,CASSVLASNTEQYF,TGTGCCAGCAGCGTTCTAGCGAGCAATACCGAGCAGTACTTC
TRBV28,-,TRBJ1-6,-,CASTHRGVFNSPLHF,TGTGCCAGCACCCATCGGGGGGTCTTTAATTCACCCCTCCACTTT
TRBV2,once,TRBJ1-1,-,CASSEFLGVEAFF,TGTGCCAGCAGTGAATTCCTAGGGGTTGAAGCTTTCTTT
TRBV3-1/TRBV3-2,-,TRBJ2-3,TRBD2,CASSRKLGRTSGGPRDTQYF,TGTGCCAGCAGCCGCAAGCTTGGGCGGACTAGCGGGGGACCGCGAGATACGCAGTATTTT
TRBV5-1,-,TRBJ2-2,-,CASSFLKQSNTGELFF,TGCGCCAGCAGCTTCCTGAAACAGAGCAACACCGGGGAGCTGTTTTTT
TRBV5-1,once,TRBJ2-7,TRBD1,CASSPRQGPYEQYF,TGCGCCAGCAGCCCACGACAGGGCCCCTACGAGCAGTACTTC